What follows are 27 T cell receptor beta chains derived from one specimen sequenced in a study of blood T cell repertoires in COVID-19. Here immunoSEQ multiplex PCR was the method, and the copy in TCRdb shows in-frame clones only, minus some. The sample holds over 100,000 clones, 86% seen once. The sequencing sample was made of peripheral blood. These receptors all stem from a woman between 65 and 79 years old with COVID-19, enrolled during active disease.

In this sample, this clone turned up a few times. V usage is TRBV6-5 and J usage is TRBJ1-2, with D possibly TRBD1 on 5 matching bases. From germline, CDR1 is MNHEY and CDR2 SVGAGI. The CDR3 is 13 residues long. Trimming pared 6 bases from V and 5 bases from J, leaving 13 bases between. The CDR3 is CASRGLSMYGYTF. CDR3 sequence (DNA): TGTGCCAGCAGGGGGCTATCTATGTATGGCTACACCTTC.

CDR3 amino acids: CASNQRGDYEQFF. Written as DNA, the CDR3 is TGTGCCAGCAACCAACGGGGAGACTATGAGCAGTTCTTC. The rearrangement uses TRBV13 and TRBJ2-1, with a possible D match to TRBD2 (5 bases). The CDR3 runs 13 residues. V lost 7 bases, J lost 8 bases, and 15 bases lay in between. Per the germline V gene, CDR1 is PRHDT and CDR2 is FYEKMQ (reference sequence).

The V gene is TRBV20-1, the J gene TRBJ1-5; D gene unclear. The CDR3 has 14 residues. The germline V gene has CDR1 DFQATT and CDR2 SNEGSKA (reference sequence). The V end was cut by 3 bases, the J end by 1 base, with 10 bases between. The CDR3 spells CSASPSGSNQPQHF. DNA for the CDR3: TGCAGTGCTAGTCCCTCGGGGAGCAATCAGCCCCAGCATTTT.

V gene TRBV27 combines with J gene TRBJ1-1; tentative D call: TRBD1 (5 bases). With 2 bases removed from V and 5 bases from J, the gap between germline ends came to 21 bases. The germline V gene encodes CDR1 MNHEY and CDR2 SMNVEV (reference sequence). This CDR3 is 17 amino acids long. In nucleotides, the CDR3 is TGTGCCAGCAGTTTAAAGGCCCTGGGACTGTTGGGGACTGAAGCTTTCTTT. This gives the protein CASSLKALGLLGTEAFF.

The chain couples TRBV30 to TRBJ2-7; perhaps TRBD1 as D (6 bases). V was pared by 3 bases and J by 9 bases, with 15 bases between. The germline V gene has CDR1 GTSNPN and CDR2 SVGIG (reference sequence). CDR3 size: 12 residues. CDR3 DNA sequence: TGTGCCTGGAGCCGAACTGAGACAGGGCAGTACTTC. As protein: CAWSRTETGQYF.

This clone appeared a few times. This chain connects TRBV19 to TRBJ2-2; D ambiguous. Germline V gives CDR1 LNHDA, CDR2 SQIVND (reference sequence). V shed 9 bases and J shed 6 bases, with 14 bases lying between them. The CDR3 has 13 residues. The CDR3 is CASNPTGPGELFF. The CDR3 nucleotides read TGTGCCAGCAATCCCACTGGGCCCGGGGAGCTGTTTTTT. Together with reference TRBV19 and TRBJ2-2, the CDR3 gives the full variable domain: DGGITQSPKYLFRKEGQNVTLSCEQNLNHDAMYWYRQDPGQGLRLIYYSQIVNDFQKGDIAEGYSVSREKKESFPLTVTSAQKNPTAFYLCASNPTGPGELFFGEGSRLTVL.

The table lists this clone with a few counts. V usage is TRBV28 and J usage is TRBJ1-1, with D possibly being TRBD1 (5 bases). Germline V lookup: CDR1 MDHEN, CDR2 SYDVKM. V was pared by 3 bases and J by 11 bases, with 13 bases between. The CDR3 extends over 12 amino acids. CDR3 sequence (DNA): TGTGCCAGCAGTTTCCCAATGCGGGGGGCTTTCTTT. Translation: CASSFPMRGAFF. Based on the CDR3 plus reference TRBV28 and TRBJ1-1, the full variable domain is DVKVTQSSRYLVKRTGEKVFLECVQDMDHENMFWYRQDPGLGLRLIYFSYDVKMKEKGDIPEGYSVSREKKERFSLILESASTNQTSMYLCASSFPMRGAFFGQGTRLTVV.

The genes are TRBV5-1 and TRBJ2-6; tentative D call: TRBD2 (5 bases). V gave up 4 bases and J gave up 4 bases, with 12 bases separating them. Germline values: CDR1 SGHRS, CDR2 YFSETQ. There are 15 residues in the CDR3. CDR3 sequence reads: CASSATGRGANVLTF. The CDR3 region has the DNA TGCGCCAGCAGCGCAACGGGGAGAGGGGCCAACGTCCTGACTTTC.

The genes are TRBV5-5 and TRBJ2-3; TRBD1 is a possible D gene (6 bases). Per germline, CDR1 SGHKS and CDR2 YYEKEE (reference sequence). V lost 2 bases, J lost 5 bases, and 12 bases lay in between. This CDR3 region has 14 residues. CDR3: CASSFQRGRDTQYF. CDR3 DNA sequence: TGTGCCAGCAGCTTTCAAAGGGGGAGAGATACGCAGTATTTT.

The chain recombines TRBV28 with TRBJ2-7; D may be TRBD1 (6 bases). Germline V gene data show CDR1 as MDHEN and CDR2 as SYDVKM. CDR3 length: 14 residues. Trimming removed 7 bases at V and 1 base at J, with 14 bases between. Written as DNA, the CDR3 is TGTGCCAGCACCCGGACAGTATTATCCTACGAGCAGTACTTC. Amino acids: CASTRTVLSYEQYF.

CDR3 coding DNA: TGTGCCAGCAGCCAAGGACTCAGCGCAGCCTACGAGCAGTACTTC. It specifies CASSQGLSAAYEQYF. The genes are TRBV3-1 (or the pseudogene TRBV3-2) and TRBJ2-7; D remains unclear. V was clipped by 1 base and J by 2 bases, with 12 bases between them. Germline V lookup: CDR1 LGHDT, CDR2 YNNKEL (reference sequence). The CDR3 contains 15 residues.

The V call is TRBV5-6, the J call TRBJ1-2; no definite D call. V was trimmed by 1 base and J by 5 bases, leaving 15 bases between them. The CDR3 covers 15 residues. From germline, CDR1 is SGHDT and CDR2 YYEEEE. The CDR3 DNA follows: TGTGCCAGCAGCTTGACACCCACCCCTTGGTATGGCTACACCTTC. Its translation is CASSLTPTPWYGYTF.

V gene TRBV28 combines with J gene TRBJ2-5, with 10 bases that match TRBD2. Looked up from germline, CDR1 is MDHEN and CDR2 is SYDVKM. V dropped 6 bases and J dropped 2; count of bases not matched to a gene: 21. The CDR3 is 20 residues long. CDR3 nucleotides: TGTGCCAGCAGGGGGCCCCTGGGAGCGGGGGGGCCCGTACGTCAAGAGACCCAGTACTTC. It specifies CASRGPLGAGGPVRQETQYF.

The genes are TRBV7-2 and TRBJ2-7, with 9 bases matching TRBD1. This CDR3 comprises 15 residues. After removal of 4 bases from V and 6 bases from J, the junction contained 10 bases not matched to a gene. CDR1 and CDR2 from the germline V gene are SGHTA and FQGNSA. The CDR3 DNA is TGTGCCAGCAGCTCGACCTCGGGACAGGGTTTCGAGCAGTACTTC. This translates into CASSSTSGQGFEQYF.

As concerns this clone: This CDR3 is also generated by other DNA sequences in the sample. The V gene is TRBV6-5, the J gene TRBJ1-1; no definite D call. Germline V gene lookup returns CDR1 MNHEY and CDR2 SVGAGI. There are 13 residues in the CDR3. With 5 bases removed from V and 1 base from J, the gap between germline ends came to 8 bases. CDR3 bases: TGTGCCAGCAGTCGGACTGAGAACACTGAAGCTTTCTTT. Translating it yields CASSRTENTEAFF.

The chain has TRBV29-1 and TRBJ1-5; TRBD1 aligns across 9 bases. The germline CDR1 and CDR2 sequences are SQVTM and ANQGSEA. CDR3 length equals 15 residues. J gave up 4 bases and V 6 bases, and 10 bases lay outside the gene matches. The CDR3 DNA reads as TGCAGCGTAGCCGGGACAGGGAGCCCTAATCAGCCCCAGCATTTT. Its translation is CSVAGTGSPNQPQHF.

The rearrangement joins TRBV6-5 to TRBJ1-4; possibly TRBD1 for D (6 bases). The CDR3 runs 13 residues. V dropped 6 bases and J dropped 4 bases, with 9 bases sitting between them. The germline V gene has CDR1 MNHEY and CDR2 SVGAGI. The CDR3 nucleotides read TGTGCCAGCAGCAGGGGAATTAATGAAAAACTGTTTTTT. It specifies CASSRGINEKLFF.

This chain connects TRBV28 to TRBJ1-5, with TRBD1 matching 7 bases. V lost 5 bases to trimming and J lost 7 bases; unmatched junction nucleotides: 8. This CDR3 has 14 amino acids. Per the germline V gene, CDR1 is MDHEN and CDR2 is SYDVKM. The CDR3 DNA sequence: TGTGCCAGCAGTCCTACAGGGGAGGTGCAGCCCCAGCATTTT. Residues: CASSPTGEVQPQHF.

J is TRBJ2-7 and V is TRBV6-5, with D maybe TRBD2 (6 bases). Per the germline V gene, CDR1 is MNHEY and CDR2 is SVGAGI. The CDR3 contains 13 residues. Trimming left V 4 bases short and J 2 bases short, with 9 bases between. The CDR3 sequence: CASSWGETYEQYF. CDR3 DNA sequence: TGTGCCAGCAGTTGGGGGGAGACCTACGAGCAGTACTTC.

The chain carries TRBV7-2 and TRBJ1-5, with 7 bases fitting TRBD1. With V trimmed by 2 bases and J by 7 bases, 8 bases remained unmatched. The CDR3 runs to 15 residues. In germline, CDR1 is SGHTA, CDR2 FQGNSA. DNA for the CDR3: TGTGCCAGCAGCTTAACAGGGGATTACGACCAGCCCCAGCATTTT. This translates into CASSLTGDYDQPQHF.

This sequence joins TRBV9 and TRBJ1-1; D gene uncertain. The V gene lost 0 bases and the J gene lost 7 bases, with 10 bases spanning the gap. There are 13 residues in the CDR3. From germline, CDR1 is SGDLS and CDR2 YYNGEE. CDR3 nucleotide sequence: TGTGCCAGCAGCGTAGGCGGCGGAGGTGAAGCTTTCTTT. Protein sequence: CASSVGGGGEAFF.

The chain combines TRBV2 with TRBJ1-6; 8 bases are a match to TRBD1. Germline CDR1 is SNHLY and CDR2 is FYNNEI. Trimming cost V 1 base and J 0 bases; bases outside gene matches: 5. The length of the CDR3 is 18 residues. The CDR3 sequence: CASSEGQGQSSYNSPLHF. Written as DNA, the CDR3 is TGTGCCAGCAGTGAAGGACAGGGGCAGAGCTCCTATAATTCACCCCTCCACTTT.

Regarding this clone: The sample carries other DNA sequences with the same CDR3. The V call is TRBV11-2, the J call TRBJ2-7; D is undetermined. This CDR3 is 11 amino acids long. The germline V gene encodes CDR1 SGHAT and CDR2 FQNNGV. V lost 5 bases and J lost 4, with 6 bases in between. The CDR3 loop is CASSRGYEQYF. The CDR3 nucleotides read TGTGCCAGCAGCAGAGGTTACGAGCAGTACTTC.

This chain connects TRBV19 to TRBJ1-5, with 8 bases lining up with TRBD1. This CDR3 has 16 residues. The germline gives CDR1 LNHDA, CDR2 SQIVND (reference sequence). The V and J ends lost 1 base and 3 bases, in that order; junction bases with no gene match: 5. The CDR3 sequence: CASSIAGRGLNQPQHF. In DNA form, the CDR3 reads TGTGCCAGTAGTATAGCAGGCAGGGGGCTCAATCAGCCCCAGCATTTT.

CDR3 loop: CASNPRGGYNEQFF. CDR3 DNA: TGTGCCAGTAATCCCCGGGGGGGCTACAATGAGCAGTTCTTC. The V gene is TRBV19, the J gene TRBJ2-1; TRBD2 agrees at 8 bases. The V gene's germline CDR1 is LNHDA and CDR2 SQIVND (reference sequence). J gave up 3 bases and V 7 bases, and 5 bases lay outside the gene matches. There are 14 residues in the CDR3. Filled out from reference TRBV19 and TRBJ2-1, the complete variable domain reads DGGITQSPKYLFRKEGQNVTLSCEQNLNHDAMYWYRQDPGQGLRLIYYSQIVNDFQKGDIAEGYSVSREKKESFPLTVTSAQKNPTAFYLCASNPRGGYNEQFFGPGTRLTVL.

The table lists this clone with a count of one. V gene TRBV19 combines with J gene TRBJ1-1; 7 bases are shared with TRBD1. Germline values: CDR1 LNHDA, CDR2 SQIVND (reference sequence). This CDR3 spans 15 amino acids. V gave up 4 bases and J gave up 1 base; unmatched junction bases: 6. The DNA for the CDR3 is TGTGCCAGTAGTACTCGGACAGGAACGAACACTGAAGCTTTCTTT. Its protein is CASSTRTGTNTEAFF.

This chain connects TRBV6-2 or TRBV6-3 to TRBJ2-3, with TRBD2 matching over 9 bases. With V trimmed by 5 bases and J by 0 bases, 9 bases remained unmatched. The CDR3 consists of 17 residues. CDR1 and CDR2 (germline): MNHEY, SVGEGT. The CDR3 DNA follows: TGTGCCAGCAGTCCCCTAGCGGGGCGAAGGAGCACAGATACGCAGTATTTT. Amino acid sequence: CASSPLAGRRSTDTQYF.